A selection of T cell receptor beta chains follows, all from one sample in a study of metastatic and nonmetastatic thyroid tumors. MiXCR re-clonotyped the PCR reads for TCRdb. Of approximately 8,000 clones listed, approximately 33% are singletons. Sequenced input: tumor tissue. Receptor source: a female donor with papillary thyroid cancer or a benign thyroid nodule (not recorded which). Some clones in this sample may be carry-over from other donors' samples. The CDR3 runs from the conserved cysteine through the conserved F or W. D genes are given only for firm matches. Clone size, where shown, is once, few, many, or a class for clones that have expanded.

j_call: TRBJ2-3
clone_size: .
cdr3_length: 15
v_call: TRBV6-4
d_call: .
cdr3_aa: CASSEGAGSTDTQYF
cdr3_nt: TGTGCCAGCAGTGAAGGCGCGGGGAGCACAGATACGCAGTATTTT

j_call: TRBJ1-1
clone_size: .
cdr3_length: 14
v_call: TRBV12-3/TRBV12-4
d_call: TRBD1
cdr3_aa: CASSLTPKQGGAFF
cdr3_nt: TGTGCCAGCAGTTTAACCCCGAAACAGGGGGGGGCTTTCTTT

j_call: TRBJ1-1
clone_size: .
cdr3_length: 16
v_call: TRBV9
d_call: .
cdr3_aa: CASSVSGGNLNTEAFF
cdr3_nt: TGTGCCAGCAGCGTATCTGGGGGCAACTTGAACACTGAAGCTTTCTTT

j_call: TRBJ2-7
clone_size: .
cdr3_length: 15
v_call: TRBV4-1
d_call: TRBD1
cdr3_aa: CASSLLDRASYEQYF
cdr3_nt: TGCGCCAGCAGCCTACTTGACAGGGCTTCCTACGAGCAGTACTTC

j_call: TRBJ1-2
clone_size: few
cdr3_length: 13
v_call: TRBV5-6
d_call: .
cdr3_aa: CASSLETEYGYTF
cdr3_nt: TGTGCCAGCAGCTTGGAGACAGAGTATGGCTACACCTTC

j_call: TRBJ2-1
clone_size: few
cdr3_length: 16
v_call: TRBV5-1
d_call: TRBD2
cdr3_aa: CASSWGPAGGRDEQFF
cdr3_nt: TGCGCCAGCAGCTGGGGGCCAGCGGGAGGGAGAGATGAGCAGTTCTTC

j_call: TRBJ2-3
clone_size: .
cdr3_length: 16
v_call: TRBV6-1
d_call: TRBD2
cdr3_aa: CASSLVAGGGTDTQYF
cdr3_nt: TGTGCCAGCAGTCTTGTAGCGGGAGGAGGCACAGATACGCAGTATTTT

j_call: TRBJ1-2
clone_size: .
cdr3_length: 15
v_call: TRBV5-1
d_call: TRBD1
cdr3_aa: CASSLVSGTDYGYTF
cdr3_nt: TGCGCCAGCAGCTTGGTGTCGGGGACAGACTATGGCTACACCTTC

j_call: TRBJ2-2
clone_size: .
cdr3_length: 16
v_call: TRBV11-2
d_call: .
cdr3_aa: CASSLFVAGLTGELFF
cdr3_nt: TGTGCCAGCAGCTTATTCGTGGCGGGGCTCACCGGGGAGCTGTTTTTT

j_call: TRBJ1-3
clone_size: .
cdr3_length: 12
v_call: TRBV11-3
d_call: .
cdr3_aa: CASSLNGRHIYF
cdr3_nt: TGTGCCAGCAGCTTAAATGGGAGGCACATATATTTT

j_call: TRBJ2-7
clone_size: few
cdr3_length: 13
v_call: TRBV6-1
d_call: .
cdr3_aa: CASSRTQGYEQYF
cdr3_nt: TGTGCCAGCAGCCGAACACAGGGTTACGAGCAGTACTTC

j_call: TRBJ1-6
clone_size: few
cdr3_length: 14
v_call: TRBV6-2/TRBV6-3
d_call: .
cdr3_aa: CASSPLLASSPLHF
cdr3_nt: TGTGCCAGCAGCCCACTCCTGGCGTCGTCACCCCTCCACTTT

j_call: TRBJ2-1
clone_size: .
cdr3_length: 14
v_call: TRBV20-1
d_call: .
cdr3_aa: CSARSAVFDVEQFF
cdr3_nt: TGCAGTGCTAGATCCGCGGTTTTTGATGTGGAGCAGTTCTTC

j_call: TRBJ2-7
clone_size: few
cdr3_length: 11
v_call: TRBV12-3/TRBV12-4
d_call: .
cdr3_aa: CASSRYYEQYF
cdr3_nt: TGTGCCAGCAGTAGGTACTACGAGCAGTACTTC

j_call: TRBJ2-1
clone_size: .
cdr3_length: 16
v_call: TRBV6-1
d_call: TRBD2
cdr3_aa: CDSSAAGTISYNEQFF
cdr3_nt: TGTGACAGCAGTGCAGCGGGGACGATCTCCTACAATGAGCAGTTCTTC

j_call: TRBJ1-2
clone_size: few
cdr3_length: 11
v_call: TRBV2
d_call: .
cdr3_aa: CASSEGGGYTF
cdr3_nt: TGTGCCAGCAGTGAAGGGGGTGGCTACACCTTC

j_call: TRBJ2-7
clone_size: .
cdr3_length: 15
v_call: TRBV11-2
d_call: TRBD2
cdr3_aa: CASSLDAGGSDEQYF
cdr3_nt: TGTGCCAGCAGCTTAGATGCGGGAGGGTCTGACGAGCAGTACTTC

j_call: TRBJ2-2
clone_size: few
cdr3_length: 16
v_call: TRBV6-6
d_call: .
cdr3_aa: CASSYEGGQNTGELFF
cdr3_nt: TGTGCCAGCAGTTACGAGGGGGGCCAGAACACCGGGGAGCTGTTTTTT

j_call: TRBJ2-7
clone_size: .
cdr3_length: 13
v_call: TRBV7-9
d_call: .
cdr3_aa: CASSSTPNYEQYF
cdr3_nt: TGTGCCAGCAGCTCTACCCCGAACTACGAGCAGTACTTC

j_call: TRBJ1-6
clone_size: .
cdr3_length: 13
v_call: TRBV2
d_call: .
cdr3_aa: CASSDSYNSPLHF
cdr3_nt: TGTGCCAGCAGTGACAGCTATAATTCACCCCTCCACTTT

j_call: TRBJ1-1
clone_size: large
cdr3_length: 14
v_call: TRBV27
d_call: .
cdr3_aa: CASSLAGRDTEAFF
cdr3_nt: TGTGCCAGCAGTTTAGCAGGGCGTGACACTGAAGCTTTCTTT

j_call: TRBJ2-7
clone_size: medium-sized
cdr3_length: 17
v_call: TRBV4-1
d_call: .
cdr3_aa: CASSQDARTRGIYEQYF
cdr3_nt: TGCGCCAGCAGCCAAGACGCCAGGACACGAGGAATCTACGAGCAGTACTTC

j_call: TRBJ2-6
clone_size: .
cdr3_length: 16
v_call: TRBV5-1
d_call: .
cdr3_aa: CASSTDRFSGANVLTF
cdr3_nt: TGCGCCAGCAGCACAGACCGCTTTTCTGGGGCCAACGTCCTGACTTTC

j_call: TRBJ2-3
clone_size: .
cdr3_length: 18
v_call: TRBV2
d_call: .
cdr3_aa: CASRGGLGRESGTDTQYF
cdr3_nt: TGTGCCAGCAGAGGGGGCTTAGGACGGGAGTCTGGCACAGATACGCAGTATTTT

j_call: TRBJ2-7
clone_size: .
cdr3_length: 13
v_call: TRBV4-2
d_call: .
cdr3_aa: CHSSQEWWSEQYF
cdr3_nt: TGTCACAGCAGCCAAGAGTGGTGGTCCGAGCAGTACTTC

j_call: TRBJ2-7
clone_size: .
cdr3_length: 16
v_call: TRBV11-2
d_call: TRBD1
cdr3_aa: CASSLNPAGGGYEQYF
cdr3_nt: TGTGCCAGCAGCTTAAACCCCGCAGGGGGCGGATACGAGCAGTACTTC

j_call: TRBJ2-3
clone_size: few
cdr3_length: 13
v_call: TRBV12-5
d_call: .
cdr3_aa: CASGLVAVDTQYF
cdr3_nt: TGTGCTAGTGGTTTGGTAGCAGTGGATACGCAGTATTTT

j_call: TRBJ2-1
clone_size: many
cdr3_length: 15
v_call: TRBV6-4
d_call: TRBD2
cdr3_aa: CASRTSGGAGDEQFF
cdr3_nt: TGTGCCAGCAGGACTAGCGGGGGGGCCGGGGATGAGCAGTTCTTC

j_call: TRBJ2-1
clone_size: few
cdr3_length: 15
v_call: TRBV6-1
d_call: .
cdr3_aa: CASSESPSRYNEQFF
cdr3_nt: TGTGCCAGCAGTGAGTCCCCCAGTAGATACAATGAGCAGTTCTTC

j_call: TRBJ2-7
clone_size: few
cdr3_length: 16
v_call: TRBV20-1
d_call: .
cdr3_aa: CSARDNVAGLSYEQYF
cdr3_nt: TGCAGTGCTAGAGATAACGTCGCAGGACTTTCCTACGAGCAGTACTTC

j_call: TRBJ1-3
clone_size: few
cdr3_length: 15
v_call: TRBV11-2
d_call: .
cdr3_aa: CASSNQGQAGNTIYF
cdr3_nt: TGTGCCAGCAGCAACCAGGGTCAGGCTGGAAACACCATATATTTT

j_call: TRBJ2-1
clone_size: many
cdr3_length: 15
v_call: TRBV12-3/TRBV12-4
d_call: TRBD2
cdr3_aa: CASSFGSGVYNEQFF
cdr3_nt: TGTGCCAGCAGTTTTGGTAGCGGGGTCTACAATGAGCAGTTCTTC

j_call: TRBJ1-5
clone_size: few
cdr3_length: 16
v_call: TRBV28
d_call: TRBD1
cdr3_aa: CASSTLDRGPNQPQHF
cdr3_nt: TGTGCCAGCAGTACCCTAGACAGGGGTCCCAATCAGCCCCAGCATTTT

j_call: TRBJ1-3
clone_size: few
cdr3_length: 15
v_call: TRBV10-3
d_call: .
cdr3_aa: CAISDSVGLGNTIYF
cdr3_nt: TGTGCCATCAGTGATTCGGTCGGTTTGGGGAACACCATATATTTT

j_call: TRBJ2-7
clone_size: few
cdr3_length: 15
v_call: TRBV6-1
d_call: .
cdr3_aa: CASSEADDSPGEQYF
cdr3_nt: TGTGCCAGCAGTGAGGCGGACGATTCTCCGGGCGAGCAGTACTTC

j_call: TRBJ1-6
clone_size: .
cdr3_length: 16
v_call: TRBV6-5
d_call: .
cdr3_aa: CASSYSVTGSNSPLHF
cdr3_nt: TGTGCCAGCAGTTACTCGGTGACGGGTTCTAATTCACCACTCCACTTT

j_call: TRBJ2-5
clone_size: .
cdr3_length: 15
v_call: TRBV5-1
d_call: .
cdr3_aa: CASSLTLGGGETQYF
cdr3_nt: TGCGCCAGCAGCTTGACTCTGGGTGGCGGGGAGACCCAGTACTTC

j_call: TRBJ2-7
clone_size: many
cdr3_length: 13
v_call: TRBV9
d_call: .
cdr3_aa: CASSVGSSYEQYF
cdr3_nt: TGTGCCAGCAGCGTAGGCAGCTCCTACGAGCAGTACTTC

j_call: TRBJ2-7
clone_size: .
cdr3_length: 13
v_call: TRBV13
d_call: .
cdr3_aa: CASSFSGASEQYF
cdr3_nt: TGTGCCAGCAGTTTTTCGGGGGCGAGCGAGCAGTACTTC

j_call: TRBJ1-1
clone_size: .
cdr3_length: 14
v_call: TRBV28
d_call: .
cdr3_aa: CASSTIELNTEAFF
cdr3_nt: TGTGCCAGCAGTACCATCGAACTGAACACTGAAGCTTTCTTT

j_call: TRBJ2-1
clone_size: .
cdr3_length: 15
v_call: TRBV4-1
d_call: TRBD2
cdr3_aa: CASTKLAGGYNEQFF
cdr3_nt: TGCGCCAGCACCAAGCTAGCGGGAGGGTACAATGAGCAGTTCTTC

j_call: TRBJ1-2
clone_size: few
cdr3_length: 17
v_call: TRBV12-3/TRBV12-4
d_call: TRBD1
cdr3_aa: CASSLNEAGQGEGGYTF
cdr3_nt: TGTGCCAGCAGTTTAAATGAGGCGGGACAGGGAGAGGGTGGCTACACCTTC

j_call: TRBJ1-2
clone_size: few
cdr3_length: 13
v_call: TRBV27
d_call: .
cdr3_aa: CASSQEGNYGYTF
cdr3_nt: TGTGCCAGCAGCCAGGAGGGTAACTATGGCTACACCTTC

j_call: TRBJ2-1
clone_size: medium-sized
cdr3_length: 15
v_call: TRBV19
d_call: TRBD1
cdr3_aa: CASSQQGKVYNEQFF
cdr3_nt: TGTGCCAGTAGCCAACAGGGGAAAGTCTACAATGAGCAGTTCTTC

j_call: TRBJ1-2
clone_size: medium-sized
cdr3_length: 17
v_call: TRBV10-3
d_call: TRBD1
cdr3_aa: CAISLGQGDDLNYGYTF
cdr3_nt: TGTGCCATCAGCTTAGGACAGGGCGACGATCTAAACTATGGCTACACCTTC

j_call: TRBJ2-5
clone_size: many
cdr3_length: 16
v_call: TRBV7-3
d_call: TRBD1
cdr3_aa: CASSQGAGKGQETQYF
cdr3_nt: TGTGCCAGCAGCCAGGGGGCGGGAAAGGGTCAAGAGACCCAGTACTTC

j_call: TRBJ2-5
clone_size: few
cdr3_length: 14
v_call: TRBV6-1
d_call: TRBD1
cdr3_aa: CASRGGQGRETQYF
cdr3_nt: TGTGCCAGCAGGGGGGGACAGGGCCGAGAGACCCAGTACTTC

j_call: TRBJ1-6
clone_size: few
cdr3_length: 16
v_call: TRBV6-5
d_call: .
cdr3_aa: CASSYPTRAYNSPLHF
cdr3_nt: TGTGCCAGCAGTTACCCGACCAGGGCGTATAATTCACCCCTCCACTTT

j_call: TRBJ1-5
clone_size: once
cdr3_length: 14
v_call: TRBV18
d_call: .
cdr3_aa: CASSRSGLGQPQHF
cdr3_nt: TGTGCCAGCTCACGGTCAGGGCTCGGTCAGCCCCAGCATTTT

j_call: TRBJ1-1
clone_size: .
cdr3_length: 15
v_call: TRBV13
d_call: .
cdr3_aa: CASSPRTDRDTEAFF
cdr3_nt: TGTGCCAGCAGCCCACGGACGGATCGGGACACTGAAGCTTTCTTT

j_call: TRBJ2-5
clone_size: .
cdr3_length: 12
v_call: TRBV7-3
d_call: .
cdr3_aa: CASSAVGETQYF
cdr3_nt: TGTGCCAGCAGCGCAGTGGGGGAGACCCAGTACTTC